These 14 T cell receptor beta chains came from one sample sequenced in a study of T cell changes during pregnancy in multiple sclerosis (dated by TCRdb to about 2019). The library was generated by the immunoSEQ multiplex PCR assay. TCRdb obtained this table from immuneACCESS and retained in-frame rearrangements with V and J assigned. These tables miss some clones; where compared with another copy, unresolved V genes account for less than half of the shortfall, and the remainder is unexplained. In all, the sample holds tens of thousands of clones, and under 95% of those were seen once. The ten largest account for about 3% of the sample. Sequencing used CD8+ T cells from peripheral blood mononuclear cells, obtained in the second trimester of pregnancy. These receptors all stem from a female donor with multiple sclerosis, enrolled in a pregnancy study.

The chain combines TRBV2 with TRBJ2-7; TRBD2 agrees at 11 bases. The CDR3 is 16 residues long. Germline V lookup: CDR1 SNHLY, CDR2 FYNNEI. J gave up 7 bases and V 1 base, and 9 bases lay outside the gene matches. The CDR3 region has the DNA TGTGCCAGCAGTGAAGGGCTCGGTAGCGGGAGGGGAGAGCAGTACTTC. Translated, it gives CASSEGLGSGRGEQYF.

This clone was observed once. This chain uses TRBV7-2 with TRBJ2-1, with 8 bases aligning to TRBD1. This CDR3 is built from 13 residues. Germline trimming cut 4 bases from V and 8 bases from J; bases unmatched to any gene: 4. The germline V gene encodes CDR1 SGHTA and CDR2 FQGNSA. This CDR3 reads CASSYDRGDEQFF. CDR3 in DNA: TGTGCCAGCAGCTACGACAGGGGCGATGAGCAGTTCTTC. The full variable domain, rest sourced from reference TRBV7-2 and TRBJ2-1, is GAGVSQSPSNKVTEKGKDVELRCDPISGHTALYWYRQSLGQGLEFLIYFQGNSAPDKSGLPSDRFSAERTGGSVSTLTIQRTQQEDSAVYLCASSYDRGDEQFFGPGTRLTVL.

V usage is TRBV9 and J usage is TRBJ1-2, with D possibly matching TRBD1 (5 bases). Per the germline V gene, CDR1 is SGDLS and CDR2 is YYNGEE. This CDR3 has 16 residues. Trimming stripped 0 bases from V and 7 bases from J, with 19 bases between. The CDR3 reads CASSVEVAGGAGGYTF. Written as DNA, the CDR3 is TGTGCCAGCAGCGTAGAGGTGGCAGGCGGGGCGGGTGGCTACACCTTC.

As regards this clone: A read error may produce the germline difference seen at one junction end. The chain employs TRBV29-1 and TRBJ2-7; 8 positions agree with TRBD1. The CDR3 is 18 amino acids. In germline, CDR1 is SQVTM, CDR2 ANQGSEA. The CDR3 here is CSVEGSTGRGQGAYEQYF. DNA for the CDR3: TGCAGCGTGGAAGGGAGTACGGGGCGTGGACAGGGTGCCTACGAGCAGTACTTC.

The chain links TRBV4-1 to TRBJ2-3; TRBD2 matches at 12 bases. The J segment lost 0 bases and the V segment lost 3 bases, leaving 7 bases of the junction unmatched. The length of the CDR3 is 18 residues. Germline CDR1 MGHRA, CDR2 YSYEKL. CDR3 sequence reads: CASSHRLAGAPSTDTQYF. The CDR3 nucleotides read TGCGCCAGCAGCCACCGACTAGCGGGGGCCCCTAGCACAGATACGCAGTATTTT.

The genes are TRBV19 and TRBJ2-7, with a tentative D call TRBD2 (6 bases). Trimming took 3 bases from V and 9 from J, leaving 12 bases between them. In germline, CDR1 is LNHDA, CDR2 SQIVND (reference sequence). The CDR3 length is 12 residues. The DNA for the CDR3 is TGTGCCAGTAGTATTGGAGGGACGGGGCAGTACTTC. It yields the protein CASSIGGTGQYF.

The chain combines TRBV19 with TRBJ1-1; D not resolved. CDR1 LNHDA and CDR2 SQIVND come from the germline V gene (reference sequence). Deletions cut 3 bases from V and 0 bases from J, with 11 bases between. The CDR3 is 15 residues long. This chain's CDR3 is CASSISHSLNTEAFF. The CDR3 DNA is TGTGCCAGTAGTATCTCCCACAGTTTGAACACTGAAGCTTTCTTT.

This clone has only one observation. This chain joins TRBV28 and TRBJ2-7; 12 bases line up with TRBD1. The CDR3 contains 17 residues. Looked up from germline, CDR1 is MDHEN and CDR2 is SYDVKM. The V gene end was trimmed by 4 bases and the J gene end by 5 bases; junction bases not matched to a gene: 12. The CDR3 sequence: CASSSPSWDRGRDEQYF. The CDR3 DNA is TGTGCCAGCAGTTCTCCTAGTTGGGACAGGGGGCGGGACGAGCAGTACTTC.

The chain couples TRBV29-1 to TRBJ1-2, with D tentatively TRBD1 (5 bases). The CDR3 has 14 residues. V shed 3 bases and J shed 3 bases, with 14 bases lying between them. Germline V lookup: CDR1 SQVTM, CDR2 ANQGSEA. The CDR3 DNA sequence: TGCAGCGTTGACATAATGACAGTTCACTATGGCTACACCTTC. Its translation is CSVDIMTVHYGYTF.

The chain couples TRBV9 to TRBJ2-7, with 9 bases matching TRBD1. This CDR3 contains 14 residues. Germline lookup yields CDR1 SGDLS and CDR2 YYNGEE. The trim removed 5 bases at V and 5 bases at J, leaving 8 bases unmatched. The CDR3 sequence: CASRGQGGGHEQYF. Written as DNA, the CDR3 is TGTGCCAGCAGGGGACAGGGCGGAGGCCACGAGCAGTACTTC.

The gene calls are TRBV29-1 and TRBJ2-7, with D perhaps matching TRBD1 (6 bases). The CDR3 extends over 11 amino acids. V lost 7 bases and J 4 bases, leaving 11 bases between the germline ends. Germline V gene data show CDR1 as SQVTM and CDR2 as ANQGSEA. CDR3 coding DNA: TGCAGCGCCGCGGACAGTTACGAGCAGTACTTC. Protein: CSAADSYEQYF.

The V and J genes are TRBV5-4 and TRBJ1-1; D call uncertain. Trimming left V 0 bases short and J 3 bases short, with 9 bases between. The CDR3 runs to 14 residues. The germline V gene encodes CDR1 SGHNT and CDR2 YYREEE (reference sequence). The CDR3 spells CASSLDRLHTEAFF. DNA of the CDR3: TGTGCCAGCAGCTTGGATCGACTTCACACTGAAGCTTTCTTT.

About this clone: The sample carries other DNA sequences with the same CDR3. The chain is built from TRBV5-1 and TRBJ2-1; 14 nucleotides match TRBD2. Unmatched junction bases numbered 8, after V lost 4 bases and J lost 8 bases. Germline V gives CDR1 SGHRS, CDR2 YFSETQ. The CDR3 spans 16 residues. CDR3 loop: CASSLTGTSGSDEQFF. CDR3 bases: TGCGCCAGCAGCCTAACCGGGACTAGCGGGAGTGATGAGCAGTTCTTC.

V usage is TRBV28 and J usage is TRBJ1-1; possible D gene TRBD1, 6 bases. The V end was cut by 6 bases, the J end by 2 bases, with 19 bases between. The CDR3 is made up of 16 amino acids. Germline values: CDR1 MDHEN, CDR2 SYDVKM. The CDR3 DNA follows: TGTGCCAGCAGAATTAATGGGAGGGACACTAACACTGAAGCTTTCTTT. Translating it yields CASRINGRDTNTEAFF.